This T cell receptor (beta chain) is from a study of spatial heterogeneity in lung cancer. Findings of the study overall: How many expanded intratumoral alpha and beta TCRs were present tracked the tumor mutation count, which was a count of nonsynonymous mutations.

Time point given: sample taken at primary tumor resection. No cells were sorted before sequencing. The whole RNA sequenced was extracted from tumor, nontumor lung or frozen PBMC. About this clonotype: What it recognizes is unknown.

TCRdb used MiXCR to reprocess the 5' RACE reads, holding one entry per CDR3 protein. The profile shows 10,000 or so distinct CDR3 sequences, 8.7% of them singletons. The CDR3 extends over 13 amino acids. Trimming stripped 1 base from V and 5 bases from J, with 8 bases between. The V gene's germline CDR1 is LGHDT and CDR2 YNNKEL (reference sequence). The chain links TRBV3-1 to TRBJ1-1; D not resolved. The material was lung tumor tissue, obtained at surgery. The receptor was derived from a female donor with early-stage non-small cell lung cancer. CDR3 residues: CASSQGSWTEAFF. DNA for the CDR3: TGTGCCAGCAGCCAAGGGTCGTGGACTGAAGCTTTCTTT.